This T cell receptor (beta chain) was documented in a study of T-cell memory formation after mild COVID-19. There are 13 residues in the CDR3. V lost 9 bases and J 5 bases, leaving 14 bases between the germline ends. Germline V gene sequence: CDR1 ENHRY, CDR2 SYGVKD. This clonotype was seen ten or more times. TCRdb ran MiXCR on the 5' RACE reads and lists one entry per CDR3 protein. The profile shows more than 35,000 distinct CDR3 sequences, 7.5% to 10% of them singletons. Sequenced sample: PBMCs or a T cell subset sorted from them (not recorded which). This sequence originates from an adult woman who had mild COVID-19 (a few samples of this study predate the infection). Cell type and time point are not known. The gene calls are TRBV10-3 and TRBJ2-1; weak D call: TRBD2 (5 bases). The CDR3 region has the DNA TGTGCCATAAGCGAGGGATGGGACAATGAGCAGTTCTTC. Protein product: CAISEGWDNEQFF.